This entry lists 21 T cell receptor beta chains sequenced from one sample in a study of blood T cell repertoires in COVID-19. Measured with immunoSEQ multiplex PCR; TCRdb has only the in-frame clones, and not every one. The repertoire consists of about 69,000 clones, with nearly 80% occurring once and the leading ten covering approximately 45%. Sequencing input: peripheral blood. The receptors were sampled from a human donor in a cohort sampled during active COVID-19.

This clone was seen only once. This chain connects TRBV10-3 to TRBJ2-5; D ambiguous. CDR1 is ENHRY and CDR2 is SYGVKD in the germline V gene. Trimming left V 0 bases short and J 4 bases short, with 3 bases between. The CDR3 runs to 12 residues. In nucleotides, the CDR3 is TGTGCCATCAGTGAGTCGGCAGAGACCCAGTACTTC. Encoded protein: CAISESAETQYF.

This chain links TRBV5-1 with TRBJ2-1, with D perhaps matching TRBD2 (6 bases). Looked up from germline, CDR1 is SGHRS and CDR2 is YFSETQ. The V and J ends lost 4 bases and 7 bases respectively, with 12 bases between them. The CDR3 has 13 residues. The CDR3 DNA sequence: TGCGCCAGCAGCGCGGGACGGCTAAATGAGCAGTTCTTC. It encodes CASSAGRLNEQFF.

This rearrangement joins TRBV12-5 to TRBJ1-5; TRBD1 aligns across 9 bases. Germline-derived CDR1 and CDR2 are LGHNT and FRNRAP. The V and J ends lost 3 bases and 1 base, in that order; junction bases with no gene match: 13. The CDR3 runs 19 residues. The CDR3 sequence: CASGFPGTGLKGSNQPQHF. For the CDR3, the DNA is TGTGCTAGTGGTTTCCCCGGGACAGGGTTAAAGGGGAGCAATCAGCCCCAGCATTTT.

A few counts support this clone. The J gene is TRBJ1-1, the V gene TRBV10-3; D not resolved. This CDR3 has 12 amino acids. Trimming left V 8 bases short and J 3 bases short, with 10 bases between. Germline values: CDR1 ENHRY, CDR2 SYGVKD. The CDR3 spells CAIRGTDTEAFF. CDR3 DNA sequence: TGTGCCATCCGAGGTACTGACACTGAAGCTTTCTTT.

The chain employs TRBV7-9 and TRBJ1-1; TRBD1 might be the D (6 bases). Germline V gene lookup returns CDR1 SEHNR and CDR2 FQNEAQ (reference sequence). The V gene lost 0 bases and the J gene lost 4 bases, with 12 bases spanning the gap. This CDR3 region has 15 residues. The chain's CDR3 is CASSLALRGGTEAFF. The CDR3 nucleotides are TGTGCCAGCAGCTTAGCGCTAAGGGGGGGCACTGAAGCTTTCTTT.

This sequence joins TRBV28 and TRBJ1-6; TRBD1 matches at 9 bases. V was pared by 2 bases and J by 8 bases, with 7 bases of the junction left unmatched. Germline CDR1 and CDR2: MDHEN and SYDVKM. This CDR3 comprises 16 residues. CDR3 amino acids: CASSLPQGANYSPLHF. The DNA for the CDR3 is TGTGCCAGCAGTTTACCACAGGGGGCGAACTATTCACCCCTCCACTTT.

The CDR3 DNA reads as TGTGCCAGTAGTGACAGAGGACAGGGGGTCAATCAGCCCCAGCATTTT. It yields the protein CASSDRGQGVNQPQHF. This chain links TRBV19 with TRBJ1-5, with TRBD1 matching over 10 bases. Germline V gene sequence: CDR1 LNHDA, CDR2 SQIVND (reference sequence). V lost 5 bases and J lost 3; bases outside the gene matches: 7. This CDR3 contains 16 residues.

This chain links TRBV20-1 with TRBJ2-3; no clear D. CDR3 length: 15 residues. Trimming shortened V by 3 bases and J by 1 base, and 14 bases separated the two germline ends. Germline loops: CDR1 DFQATT, CDR2 SNEGSKA (reference sequence). The CDR3, as DNA: TGCAGTGCTAGTTACCAGAGGTCCCGCACAGATACGCAGTATTTT. Translation: CSASYQRSRTDTQYF.

This chain connects TRBV5-4 to TRBJ2-1; no reliable D call. This CDR3 is built from 12 residues. CDR1 is SGHNT, CDR2 YYREEE, per germline (reference sequence). V lost 4 bases and J 4 bases, leaving 6 bases between the germline ends. The CDR3 sequence is CASSLRYNEQFF. Written as DNA, the CDR3 is TGTGCCAGCAGCCTCAGGTACAATGAGCAGTTCTTC. Full variable domain (missing parts from reference TRBV5-4 and TRBJ2-1): ETGVTQSPTHLIKTRGQQVTLRCSSQSGHNTVSWYQQALGQGPQFIFQYYREEENGRGNFPPRFSGLQFPNYSSELNVNALELDDSALYLCASSLRYNEQFFGPGTRLTVL.

This clone has a handful of counts. The chain couples TRBV28 to TRBJ1-5, with TRBD1 identical over 7 bases. The CDR3 sequence is 16 residues long. The germline V gene has CDR1 MDHEN and CDR2 SYDVKM. V dropped 7 bases and J dropped 3; count of bases not matched to a gene: 12. CDR3 residues: CASTHRGSRFNQPQHF. The CDR3 nucleotides are TGTGCCAGCACTCACAGGGGCAGTAGATTCAATCAGCCCCAGCATTTT.

The chain combines TRBV18 with TRBJ2-7, with D possibly TRBD2 on 5 matching bases. The germline V and J ends were trimmed by 6 bases and 2 bases, with 17 bases remaining between them. This CDR3 has 15 amino acids. CDR1 is KGHSH and CDR2 is LQKENI in the germline V gene. The CDR3 here is CASSRRLGRPYEQYF. For the CDR3, the DNA is TGTGCCAGCTCCCGCCGTCTTGGGAGACCCTACGAGCAGTACTTC.

This clone appeared a single time. The chain employs TRBV7-9 and TRBJ2-1, with 12 bases fitting TRBD2. The ends lost 8 bases at V and 7 bases at J; junction bases unmatched: 9. Germline CDR1 SEHNR, CDR2 FQNEAQ (reference sequence). There are 15 residues in the CDR3. The CDR3 reads CASHRLAGDRNEQFF. CDR3 in DNA: TGTGCCAGCCACAGACTAGCGGGAGACAGGAATGAGCAGTTCTTC.

This chain connects TRBV23-1 to TRBJ1-4; D might be TRBD1 (5 bases). Being an ORF, TRBV23-1 has a function that is uncertain. CDR3 length: 16 amino acids. The germline V and J ends were trimmed by 6 bases and 8 bases, with 22 bases remaining between them. The CDR3 DNA follows: TGCGCCAGCAGCAATTATACCCCAGGGCTTGGAGAAAAACTGTTTTTT. Translating it yields CASSNYTPGLGEKLFF.

The CDR3 DNA is TGTGCCAGCAGCAAAGTGGGGGGGCGAAGGACAGATACGCAGTATTTT. Translated, it gives CASSKVGGRRTDTQYF. The rearrangement links TRBV21-1 to TRBJ2-3; no DNA check was done on the table's D call, TRBD2. TRBV21-1 is labeled a pseudogene. The CDR3 runs to 16 residues.

The J gene is TRBJ2-5, the V gene TRBV3-1 (or the pseudogene TRBV3-2), with 11 positions matching TRBD2. The germline CDR1 and CDR2 sequences are LGHDT and YNNKEL (reference sequence). Trimming at V came to 0 bases and at J to 14 bases, leaving 8 bases not matched to a gene. The CDR3 spans 14 residues. The CDR3 loop is CASSQDRASGGSYF. DNA of the CDR3: TGTGCCAGCAGCCAAGATCGGGCTAGCGGGGGGTCCTACTTC.

V is TRBV5-6 and J is TRBJ2-7, with D possibly matching TRBD1 (6 bases). The V gene lost 0 bases and the J gene lost 5 bases, with 12 bases spanning the gap. The CDR3 contains 14 residues. Germline values: CDR1 SGHDT, CDR2 YYEEEE. CDR3 nucleotides: TGTGCCAGCAGCTTGGGGCCAGGGGTGAACGAGCAGTACTTC. As protein: CASSLGPGVNEQYF.

The V gene is TRBV6-6, the J gene TRBJ2-7, with 7 bases that match TRBD2. The CDR3 is 12 amino acids. V was clipped by 8 bases and J by 1 base; unmatched bases: 2. The germline V gene has CDR1 MNHNY and CDR2 SVGAGI (reference sequence). The CDR3 reads CASRGVSYEQYF. The CDR3 DNA reads TGTGCCAGCCGGGGGGTTTCCTACGAGCAGTACTTC.

CDR3 in amino acids: CASSMGLLNEQFF. The CDR3 nucleotides are TGTGCCAGTAGTATGGGCCTTCTCAATGAGCAGTTCTTC. J is TRBJ2-1 and V is TRBV19; unclear D gene. CDR1 is LNHDA, CDR2 SQIVND, per germline (reference sequence). The CDR3 is 13 residues long. Trimming took off 3 bases at V and 6 bases at J, with 9 bases between the two ends.

The V gene is TRBV5-8, the J gene TRBJ2-3; 11 bases are shared with TRBD2. Germline V CDR1 and CDR2: SGHTS, YDEGEE. With V trimmed by 4 bases and J by 5 bases, 3 bases remained unmatched. CDR3 length: 14 residues. The CDR3 DNA reads TGTGCCAGCAGCATAACTAGCGGGAGAGATACGCAGTATTTT. Its protein is CASSITSGRDTQYF.

The V and J genes are TRBV27 and TRBJ2-2, with TRBD2 matching over 7 bases. Germline CDR1 is MNHEY and CDR2 is SMNVEV (reference sequence). The CDR3 totals 18 residues. V lost 3 bases and J lost 0; bases outside the gene matches: 10. This chain's CDR3 is CASSLAPTSVTNTGELFF. DNA of the CDR3: TGTGCCAGCAGTTTGGCCCCCACTAGCGTTACGAACACCGGGGAGCTGTTTTTT.

The chain combines TRBV19 with TRBJ1-1; 9 bases match TRBD1. This CDR3 is built from 14 residues. Germline trimming cut 3 bases from V and 7 bases from J; bases unmatched to any gene: 6. Germline-derived CDR1 and CDR2 are LNHDA and SQIVND (reference sequence). This chain's CDR3 is CASSMGQGRGEAFF. The CDR3 region has the DNA TGTGCCAGTAGTATGGGACAGGGCAGAGGTGAAGCTTTCTTT.